A single sample gave rise to the 14 T cell receptor beta chains below, sequenced in a study of T-cell memory formation after mild COVID-19. Each CDR3 protein gets one entry after TCRdb re-called the 5' RACE reads with MiXCR. The sample holds 400,000 or so distinct CDR3 sequences, about 20% seen once. Source material: PBMCs or a T cell subset sorted from them (not recorded which). These receptors were taken from an adult woman who had mild COVID-19 (a few samples of this study predate the infection). Cell type and time point are not known.

The DNA of the CDR3 is TGTGCCAGCAGCTTAGGGACCCAGGAGCAGTTCTTC. As protein: CASSLGTQEQFF. The genes are TRBV7-6 and TRBJ2-1, with D hard to call. CDR1 is SGHVS, CDR2 FNYEAQ, per germline. Between the trimmed V and J ends, which lost 1 base and 10 bases, there was a span of 8 bases. The CDR3 has 12 amino acids.

This clonotype has a count of ten or more. The genes are TRBV20-1 and TRBJ1-1, with TRBD1 matching 8 bases. Trimming at V came to 4 bases and at J to 8 bases, leaving 21 bases not matched to a gene. The CDR3 covers 17 residues. Germline V gene sequence: CDR1 DFQATT, CDR2 SNEGSKA (reference sequence). The CDR3 sequence is CSATIIGQGARQKEAFF. CDR3 bases: TGCAGTGCTACAATTATCGGACAGGGCGCTCGTCAGAAAGAAGCTTTCTTT.

This clonotype was detected a few times. The gene calls are TRBV13 and TRBJ1-5; D gene ambiguous. This CDR3 contains 14 residues. From germline, CDR1 is PRHDT and CDR2 FYEKMQ (reference sequence). V lost 4 bases to trimming and J lost 0 bases, with 7 bases between them. This CDR3 reads CASSSRNSNQPQHF. DNA of the CDR3: TGTGCCAGCAGCTCCAGAAATAGCAATCAGCCCCAGCATTTT. Variable domain in full (rest from reference TRBV13 and TRBJ1-5): AAGVIQSPRHLIKEKRETATLKCYPIPRHDTVYWYQQGPGQDPQFLISFYEKMQSDKGSIPDRFSAQQFSDYHSELNMSSLELGDSALYFCASSSRNSNQPQHFGDGTRLSIL.

This clonotype turned up a few times. This rearrangement joins TRBV6-2 or TRBV6-3 to TRBJ1-2; D possibly corresponds to TRBD1 (5 bases). This CDR3 comprises 15 residues. Trimming shortened V by 7 bases and J by 4 bases, and 19 bases separated the two germline ends. CDR1 MNHEY and CDR2 SVGEGT come from the germline V gene. CDR3 sequence: CASTSRGGHVYGYTF. The DNA of the CDR3 is TGTGCCAGCACCTCTCGCGGCGGACACGTCTATGGCTACACCTTC.

CDR3 protein: CASSNGYTDTQYF. In nucleotides, the CDR3 is TGTGCCAGCAGCAACGGGTACACAGATACGCAGTATTTT. The V gene is TRBV11-3, the J gene TRBJ2-3, with unresolved D. Trimming took 5 bases from V and 2 from J, leaving 8 bases between them. This CDR3 spans 13 amino acids. Germline V lookup: CDR1 SGHNT, CDR2 YENEEA.

This clonotype appeared a few times. The chain uses TRBV6-4 and TRBJ2-2, with TRBD2 matching 10 bases. The CDR3 length is 17 residues. V was pared by 0 bases and J by 3 bases, with 4 bases of the junction left unmatched. CDR1 is MRHNA and CDR2 is SNTAGT in the germline V gene. DNA of the CDR3: TGTGCCAGCAGTGACTCGCGGCTAGCGGGGGACACCGGGGAGCTGTTTTTT. It codes for CASSDSRLAGDTGELFF.

The chain employs TRBV29-1 and TRBJ2-3, with a possible D match to TRBD1 (5 bases). The germline V and J ends were trimmed by 5 bases and 4 bases, with 13 bases remaining between them. This CDR3 is built from 13 residues. Germline loops: CDR1 SQVTM, CDR2 ANQGSEA. The CDR3 bases are TGCAGCGTTAGGGGTCCTGAGGCAGATACGCAGTATTTT. Protein sequence: CSVRGPEADTQYF.

The chain joins TRBV11-3 to TRBJ1-3; TRBD1 matches 7 bases. The trim removed 5 bases at V and 2 bases at J, leaving 9 bases unmatched. Germline assignment: CDR1 SGHNT and CDR2 YENEEA. The CDR3 loop spans 16 amino acids. Here the CDR3 DNA reads TGTGCCAGCAGCCATCCACCCGGGACAGCTGGAAACACCATATATTTT. It encodes CASSHPPGTAGNTIYF. The complete variable domain, with remaining parts taken from reference TRBV11-3 and TRBJ1-3, reads EAGVVQSPRYKIIEKKQPVAFWCNPISGHNTLYWYLQNLGQGPELLIRYENEEAVDDSQLPKDRFSAERLKGVDSTLKIQPAELGDSAVYLCASSHPPGTAGNTIYFGEGSWLTVV.

This clonotype was seen many times. J is TRBJ2-2 and V is TRBV18, with 8 bases fitting TRBD1. The CDR3 covers 15 residues. V shed 4 bases and J 3 bases; nucleotides not matched to a gene: 4. Looked up from germline, CDR1 is KGHSH and CDR2 is LQKENI. The CDR3 DNA is TGTGCCAGCTCACGTACAGGGGGATACACCGGGGAGCTGTTTTTT. Translated, it gives CASSRTGGYTGELFF.

The V and J genes are TRBV24-1 and TRBJ1-1; D is possibly TRBD1 (5 bases). CDR1 is KGHDR, CDR2 SFDVKD, per germline. This CDR3 contains 13 residues. Trimming removed 3 bases from V and 6 bases from J, with 10 bases in between. In nucleotides, the CDR3 is TGTGCCACCAGTGATAGTGGGGCATCTGAAGCTTTCTTT. Its translation: CATSDSGASEAFF.

This chain links TRBV19 with TRBJ2-7; 7 bases agree with TRBD2. CDR1 LNHDA and CDR2 SQIVND come from the germline V gene (reference sequence). The V and J ends lost 5 bases and 2 bases, in that order; junction bases with no gene match: 12. The length of the CDR3 is 16 residues. The chain's CDR3 is CASSPRRASGPYEQYF. The CDR3 DNA sequence: TGTGCCAGTAGTCCCCGGAGAGCTAGCGGACCCTACGAGCAGTACTTC.

A few counts support this clonotype. This chain connects TRBV20-1 to TRBJ2-1; TRBD2 agrees at 10 bases. J lost 2 bases, V lost 5 bases, and 6 bases had no gene match. The CDR3 covers 15 residues. Germline CDR1 and CDR2: DFQATT and SNEGSKA (reference sequence). The chain's CDR3 is CSAEDSGRAYNEQFF. CDR3 coding DNA: TGCAGTGCTGAAGACAGCGGGAGGGCCTACAATGAGCAGTTCTTC.

This clonotype was detected only a few times. The chain links TRBV24-1 to TRBJ2-2; a weak D match, TRBD2 (5 bases). Trimming removed 5 bases from V and 0 bases from J, with 21 bases in between. This CDR3 has 19 amino acids. The germline V gene has CDR1 KGHDR and CDR2 SFDVKD. The CDR3 DNA reads TGTGCCACCAGTGGCCACATCCGGGATTCTTTCGCGAACACCGGGGAGCTGTTTTTT. It encodes CATSGHIRDSFANTGELFF.

The chain uses TRBV6-5 and TRBJ1-6; TRBD1 is a possible D gene (6 bases). With 6 bases removed from V and 13 bases from J, the gap between germline ends came to 19 bases. CDR3 length: 14 amino acids. In germline, CDR1 is MNHEY, CDR2 SVGAGI. The CDR3 bases are TGTGCCAGCAGCCCCGCCGGGGGGCTTAGCCCCCTCCACTTT. Its protein product is CASSPAGGLSPLHF.